This is a list of T cell receptor beta chains from one sample in a study of blood T cell repertoires in COVID-19. Assay: immunoSEQ multiplex PCR; the TCRdb copy retains only in-frame clones and omits some. Counted here are 230,000 or so clones, 75% to 90% occurring once; the ten biggest clones make up approximately 5.4%. Specimen: peripheral blood. Every receptor here comes from a human donor in a cohort sampled during active COVID-19. The CDR3 runs from the conserved cysteine through the conserved F or W. The D gene is left open where the match is weak. A row's size may be missing; if present it is once, few, many or a size class.

j_call clone_size d_call v_call cdr3_aa cdr3_nt
TRBJ2-7 - TRBD1 TRBV28 CASSGQGVYEQYF TGTGCCAGCAGTGGACAGGGAGTCTACGAGCAGTACTTC
TRBJ2-7 - TRBD1 TRBV9 CASSTGQSYEQYF TGTGCCAGCAGCACGGGACAGTCCTACGAGCAGTACTTC
TRBJ1-1 - TRBD1 TRBV10-3 CAISSGGGGTEAFF TGTGCCATCAGCTCAGGGGGCGGGGGCACTGAAGCTTTCTTT
TRBJ1-2 - - TRBV24-1 CATSASGGNYGYTF TGTGCCACCAGTGCTTCGGGGGGGAACTATGGCTACACCTTC
TRBJ2-1 - - TRBV5-1 CASSLGQDNEQFF TGCGCCAGCAGCTTGGGCCAGGACAATGAGCAGTTCTTC
TRBJ2-7 - TRBD1 TRBV4-3 CASSHSRGSEQYF TGCGCCAGCAGCCACTCCAGGGGGAGCGAGCAGTACTTC
TRBJ2-7 - - TRBV5-6 CASSLPGVPYEQYF TGTGCCAGCAGCTTGCCAGGGGTCCCCTACGAGCAGTACTTC
TRBJ1-2 - TRBD1 TRBV19 CASSGQGDYGYTF TGTGCCAGCTCGGGACAGGGTGACTATGGCTACACCTTC
TRBJ1-1 - - TRBV21-1 CASTPGDLNTEAFF TGTGCCAGCACTCCCGGGGACTTGAACACTGAAGCTTTCTTT
TRBJ2-7 - - TRBV5-4 CASSLGGAQQYF TGTGCCAGCAGCTTGGGTGGGGCGCAACAGTACTTC
TRBJ2-7 - - TRBV3-1/TRBV3-2 CASSPRGSGLSYEQYF TGTGCCAGCAGCCCCCGGGGGAGCGGGCTCTCCTACGAGCAGTACTTC
TRBJ2-7 - TRBD2 TRBV6-6 CASSPTSPKFSEQYF TGTGCCAGCAGTCCGACTAGCCCTAAGTTCTCGGAGCAGTACTTC
TRBJ2-5 - - TRBV7-9 CASSAWTAQETQYF TGTGCCAGCAGCGCTTGGACAGCGCAAGAGACCCAGTACTTC
TRBJ2-5 once - TRBV7-2 CASSLDGAVQETQYF TGTGCCAGCAGCTTAGATGGTGCGGTCCAAGAGACCCAGTACTTC
TRBJ2-7 - TRBD1 TRBV28 CASSQGTGRLYEQYF TGTGCCAGCAGTCAAGGGACAGGGAGACTTTACGAGCAGTACTTC
TRBJ2-7 - - TRBV7-8 CASSLGRRFDEQYF TGTGCCAGCAGCTTAGGGAGGAGATTCGACGAGCAGTACTTC
TRBJ2-3 - - TRBV28 CATKGQPTDTQYF TGTGCCACCAAGGGGCAGCCCACAGATACGCAGTATTTT
TRBJ2-7 - - TRBV24-1 CATSEDQAPPYEQYF TGTGCCACCAGTGAAGATCAGGCTCCCCCCTACGAGCAGTACTTC
TRBJ2-7 - TRBD2 TRBV7-8 CASSLPLGLALYEQYF TGTGCCAGCAGCTTACCCCTCGGACTAGCGCTATACGAGCAGTACTTC
TRBJ1-1 - - TRBV18 CASSEGRVIENTEAFF TGTGCCAGCTCAGAAGGCAGGGTCATCGAGAACACTGAAGCTTTCTTT
TRBJ2-1 - - TRBV9 CASSVEGRHPQSEQFF TGTGCCAGCAGCGTAGAAGGCAGGCACCCGCAGTCTGAGCAGTTCTTC
TRBJ2-7 - TRBD2 TRBV4-2 CASRTSGSSYEQYF TGTGCCAGCAGAACTAGCGGGAGCTCCTACGAGCAGTACTTC
TRBJ1-4 - - TRBV9 CASSAGGGRGNEKLFF TGTGCCAGCAGCGCCGGAGGAGGGAGGGGTAATGAAAAACTGTTTTTT
TRBJ2-7 - TRBD1 TRBV28 CASRQTDRGGLHEQYF TGTGCCAGCAGACAAACGGACAGGGGGGGTCTTCACGAGCAGTACTTC
TRBJ2-3 - - TRBV12-3/TRBV12-4 CASSLAVVQYF TGTGCCAGCAGTTTAGCGGTAGTGCAGTATTTT
TRBJ2-7 - TRBD1 TRBV11-3 CASSGTGTGRYEQYF TGTGCCAGCAGCGGCACCGGGACAGGGAGATACGAGCAGTACTTC
TRBJ1-3 - - TRBV7-3 CASSFDSYSGNTIYF TGTGCCAGCAGCTTCGACAGTTACTCTGGAAACACCATATATTTT
TRBJ1-1 - - TRBV18 CASSLGQGVTNTEAFF TGTGCCAGCTCCCTTGGGCAGGGCGTGACGAACACTGAAGCTTTCTTT
TRBJ2-4 - - TRBV28 CASSFVRSKAKNIQYF TGTGCCAGCAGTTTCGTGAGGAGCAAAGCCAAAAACATTCAGTACTTC
TRBJ1-2 - - TRBV20-1 CSAPRLASYTF TGCAGTGCCCCACGACTGGCGAGCTACACCTTC
TRBJ1-4 - - TRBV28 CASSPPLREKLFF TGTGCCAGCAGTCCCCCCCTCAGGGAAAAACTGTTTTTT
TRBJ1-2 - TRBD1 TRBV6-5 CATVGQGIGYTF TGTGCCACCGTGGGACAGGGGATCGGCTACACCTTC
TRBJ1-5 few - TRBV4-2 CASSQDGTRQPQHF TGTGCCAGCAGCCAAGATGGGACTCGCCAGCCCCAGCATTTT
TRBJ1-5 once TRBD1 TRBV18 CASSIDREWQPQHF TGTGCCAGCTCAATCGACAGGGAGTGGCAGCCCCAGCATTTT
TRBJ2-7 - - TRBV19 CASSFRQSGYEQYF TGTGCCAGTAGTTTCAGACAGTCTGGCTACGAGCAGTACTTC
TRBJ2-5 - TRBD2 TRBV9 CASSVGLAGLETQYF TGTGCCAGCAGCGTCGGCCTAGCGGGACTGGAGACCCAGTACTTC
TRBJ2-1 once TRBD2 TRBV6-1 CAGSEAASGYNEQFF TGTGCCGGCAGTGAAGCAGCTAGCGGATACAATGAGCAGTTCTTC
TRBJ2-7 - TRBD1 TRBV28 CASSLSDRAEQYF TGTGCCAGCAGTTTATCGGACAGGGCCGAGCAGTACTTC
TRBJ2-1 once TRBD2 TRBV9 CASSVGVAGGQFF TGTGCCAGCAGCGTAGGAGTGGCGGGGGGGCAATTCTTC
TRBJ2-1 - TRBD2 TRBV28 CASSFTGTTYNEQFF TGTGCCAGCAGTTTTACTGGGACTACCTACAATGAGCAGTTCTTC